This T cell receptor beta chain was recovered during a study of monozygotic twins with inflammatory bowel disease (dated by TCRdb to the late 2010s). Regarding the study in general: The full study comprised around 28 monozygotic twin pairs: nine German pairs (four IBD-concordant, five IBD-discordant) and 19 IBD-discordant Danish pairs. Within discordant pairs, disease-associated traits were sought mainly by comparing IBD patients with their genetically identical healthy co-twins. Each individual had, on average, about 151 000 unique TCRalpha sequences and 181 000 unique TCRbeta sequences available for analysis. The study at large found these results: Background noise and inter-individual variability may have been introduced into the repertoires by the differing immunosuppressive treatments among patients. The analysis was unable to tell different T cell subtypes apart. Compared with healthy twins, IBD patients had fewer clonotypes in common with other individuals, a difference most pronounced in patients showing signs of disease activity. No single strong signal or clonotype linked to IBD turned up in the results, so the idea that one exists was not supported. Repertoire similarity did not differ between concordant and discordant twins, possibly due to limited statistical power. A decrease in TCRbeta repertoire diversity, as measured by inverse Simpson index, was observed in IBD patients compared with their healthy co-twins.

Library creation used 5' RACE. The input for every TCR library was 3,500 to 4,500 ng of total RNA. For each sample, cDNA synthesis was carried out in eight separate reactions using SMARTScribe reverse transcriptase. During cDNA synthesis, unique molecular identifiers containing a 6-nucleotide sample barcode were introduced by template switching. Amplification of TCRalpha and TCRbeta cDNA involved two nested PCRs of 16 and 9 cycles, and each PCR was followed by bead purification. Before amplification, the cDNA was treated with uracil DNA-glycosylase and purified using the QIAquick PCR purification kit. In the second PCR, Illumina TruSeq-compatible adapters and sample-specific barcodes were added. TapeStation and Qubit were used to check library quality and concentration, and 5 to 6.5 ng of each library went into the pool. Sequencing of the pooled libraries was done on an Illumina HiSeq2500 single-index Rapid Run using custom sequencing primers and 2 x 100 bp reads. The authors processed their data as follows. UMI-based consensus assembly with MiGEC version 1.2.6 was used to correct PCR and sequencing errors. V(D)J alignment, clonotype assembly and CDR3 extraction were performed with MiXCR version 2.1.1. To normalise gene usage, clonotype sharing and MAIT/NKT TCR abundance, the top 1000, 10 000 and 20 000 clonotypes in each sample were analysed. After downsampling to 27 000 UMIs, diversity was calculated as the inverse Simpson index using the vegan R package. Paired Mann-Whitney U tests on discordant twin pairs were used, with Benjamini-Hochberg multiple-testing correction. After TCRdb reprocessed the reads, each CDR3 protein sequence was kept as one row, without DNA. These V and J calls derive from TCRdb rather than the authors' analysis. The sample's table covers more than 110,000 distinct CDR3 sequences. The ten largest clones capture more than 1% of the sample.

From the cysteine up to the phenylalanine, the CDR3 has a length of 13 residues. Only the protein is available. CDR1 and CDR2 are read off the germline V gene (reference sequence) as SGHKS and YYEKEE. Details on this clonotype: Its antigen remains undetermined.

From each donor, a roughly 2.5 ml peripheral blood sample was drawn into PAXgene tubes and stored at -80 degrees C. Total RNA was isolated from whole blood with the PAXgene blood miRNA kit on an automated QIAcube, without T cell sorting. Peripheral blood from monozygotic twin pairs who were concordant or discordant for inflammatory bowel disease underwent deep TCRalpha and TCRbeta repertoire profiling using unique molecular barcoding. Smoking habits were recorded for all twin pairs, with individuals classified as current, former or never smokers. The sequenced material came from blood. In this chain, TRBV5-5 is recombined with TRBJ2-7. The sequence came from a human donor with ulcerative colitis or Crohn's disease, or a healthy co-twin of an affected twin (not recorded which). The CDR3 protein is CASSFADSYEQYF.